This T cell receptor beta chain was captured in a study of blood T cell repertoires in COVID-19 (dated by TCRdb to 2020 to 2021). Regarding the complete study: Samples from collaborators originated in the United States, Italy and Spain and spanned both the acute and convalescent phases of COVID-19. HLA class I and class II types, where available, came from metadata supplied by the sample provider rather than from assay-based typing. Subjects who had been exposed to COVID-19, were actively infected with it, or had recovered from it provided the deeply sampled blood TCRbeta repertoires that made up the dataset. The repertoires were made available in a free public database intended to serve as a resource for research on the immune response to SARS-CoV-2. The material from the prospective study consisted of cDNA or gDNA derived from T cells, B-cell-depleted T cells, or PBMCs. Samples came from the ongoing ImmuneRACE study (first 160 participants) plus 1,254 subjects from 6 global collaborators. The sample metadata nearly always contained a de-identified subject ID, COVID-19 status, age in years and sex. What the study reported, not specific to this receptor: The quantity of clinical and demographic metadata differed by source and by participant and was supplied without curation.

TCRbeta CDR3 regions were amplified from genomic DNA using the immunoSEQ Assay, a bias-controlled multiplex PCR. The authors processed their data as follows. Within the assay, amplification of reference gene primers was used to estimate how many nucleated cells each sample contained. To quantify the absolute abundance of each unique TCRbeta CDR3 rearrangement, sequence reads were collapsed and filtered. For each sample, productive Simpson clonality was calculated as the square root of Simpson's diversity index over productive rearrangements. Held by TCRdb, this immuneACCESS table contains in-frame sequences only and omits some clones. Under half of the omission traces to an unresolved V gene where checked; the cause of the rest is unknown. That table supplies the V and J calls and clone size; D and trimming were determined from the DNA. This sample holds 200,000 to 300,000 clones; roughly 86% were observed only once. The top ten clones comprise about 2.5% of the sample.

Participants in the prospective study were enrolled through a virtual design, were aged roughly 18 to 100 years, and lived in roughly 24 United States geographic areas. To assign participants to cohorts, the prospective study relied on clinical history that participants themselves reported in a screening survey and a study questionnaire. Each participant in the prospective study had whole blood, serum and a nasopharyngeal or oropharyngeal swab collected by mobile phlebotomists. Additional blood draws and questionnaires over a 2-month period could optionally be provided by prospective study participants. Blood samples from the prospective study were shipped frozen or at room temperature prior to DNA extraction. Comment on this clone: What antigen it recognizes has not been identified. No per-base quality is available; no much larger clone lies one base away.

Sequenced input: PBMCs or T cells enriched from blood (not recorded which). The receptor was derived from a woman under 40 with acute COVID-19.

The CDR3 has the sequence CASSLDRAVEQFF. In nucleotide form, the sequence is TGTGCCAGCAGCTTGGACAGGGCCGTTGAGCAGTTCTTC. The chain employs TRBV5-8 and TRBJ2-1; the best D guess is TRBD1, with 6 bases matching. A distance of 10 bases separates the germline ends of V and J, which lose 0 bases and 9 bases respectively. Inclusive of the bounding cysteine and phenylalanine, the CDR3 is 13 residues long. The retained sequence is limited to the CDR3, 39 bases, with the frame set at the first base. CDR1 is given as SGHTS and CDR2 as YDEGEE, both from the germline V gene. Joined to the reference TRBV5-8 and TRBJ2-1 proteins, this CDR3 gives the full variable domain: EAGVTQSPTHLIKTRGQQATLRCSPISGHTSVYWYQQALGLGLQFLLWYDEGEERNRGNFPPRFSGRQFPNYSSELNVNALELEDSALYLCASSLDRAVEQFFGPGTRLTVL.